This T cell receptor beta chain stems from a study of naive and memory T cell subsets. Overall study results and limits: Especially in CD8 cells, naive repertoires contained a few larger clonotypes, possibly CD45RA-re-expressing memory cells.

Both TRBC1 and TRBC2 were covered by a beta constant-region primer of two equimolar oligonucleotides. Four rounds of PCR amplified the ligated cDNA using nested alpha and beta constant-region primers plus SP2. Via MiXCR, TCRdb re-called the UMI-ligation and nested PCR reads, giving one row per CDR3 protein. The sample carries around 100,000 distinct CDR3 sequences, roughly 15% recorded once. With 1 base removed from V and 6 bases from J, the gap between germline ends came to 7 bases. There are 13 residues in the CDR3. The germline V gene encodes CDR1 SEHNR and CDR2 FQNEAQ (reference sequence). This clonotype turned up a few times. Its target is unknown.

Sequencing was carried out using naive CD8+ T cells from blood. The receptor's source is a human donor in good health. The chain employs TRBV7-9 and TRBJ2-4, with D hard to call. CDR3 nucleotides: TGTGCCAGCAGCTTAGTCACCGCAAACATTCAGTACTTC. It is translated as CASSLVTANIQYF.